This T cell receptor beta chain is drawn from a study of a mutant IDH1 vaccine in newly diagnosed glioma. Study-wide background: Patients were started on vaccination 4-6 weeks after radiotherapy alone, or with temozolomide cycles. General study results and limits: Pseudoprogression seemed unrelated to changes in top peripheral T cell clonotypes. In 80% to 95% of patients, immune responses induced by the vaccine occurred.

Germline V CDR1 and CDR2: MNHEY, SVGAGI. There are 13 residues in the CDR3. Trimming took off 6 bases at V and 4 bases at J, with 12 bases between the two ends. The assay was immunoSEQ multiplex PCR, and TCRdb's table has in-frame clones only and misses some. This sample yields about 59,000 clones, of which less than 90% are seen a single time; 3.8% belongs to the top ten. About this clone: The antigen remains unidentified.

Regarding time point: week 47, end of study. It was 300 ug of mutant IDH1 20-mer peptide that made up each vaccine dose, given with topical imiquimod. Patients, over weeks 1, 3, 5, 7, 11, 15, 19 and 23, received a total of eight vaccinations. Sample: PBMCs, taken from a glioma patient whose treatment included an IDH1 peptide vaccine. J is TRBJ1-1 and V is TRBV6-5, with D uncertain. The sequence derives from a man aged 25-45 years with glioma. The CDR3 protein is CASSPTKITEAFF. CDR3 DNA sequence: TGTGCCAGCAGCCCCACGAAAATCACTGAAGCTTTCTTT.